This T cell receptor (beta chain) comes out of a study of T cell clusters in autoimmune cytopenias. Study as a whole: TRB sequencing had a median approximately 52,000 reads and approximately 2,200 distinct clonotypes per sample. General study points: TRB repertoire shifts in secondary cytopenia and chronic lymphocytic leukemia mostly reflected lymphoma, not autoimmunity. The T cell clusters were defined only in silico, without experimental functional validation.

Multiplex touch-down PCR amplified TRB using TRB-A and TRB-B pools in one tube. TCRdb reprocessed the multiplex PCR reads, with one entry per CDR3 protein and no DNA. The sample table sets out about 8,800 distinct CDR3 sequences. Germline V gives CDR1 MNHEY, CDR2 SMNVEV (reference sequence). The CDR3 has 13 amino acids. TRB was amplified from approximately 230 ng of peripheral blood genomic DNA per sample. This clonotype is identified as medium-sized from frequency. Its target is unknown. The receptor was isolated from a human donor with an autoimmune cytopenia or autoimmune hepatitis (not recorded which). The sequenced sample was peripheral blood. The chain uses TRBV27 and TRBJ2-1; no DNA is available, so the TRBD2 call from TCRdb remains unchecked. CDR3 sequence: CASSSYLAEEQFF.